This TCR beta chain emerged from a study of blood T cell repertoires in COVID-19. The overall study: There were acute and convalescent COVID-19 samples, and they came from the United States, Italy and Spain. PBMCs, B-cell-depleted T cells, or T cells provided the cDNA or gDNA that made up the material.

The germline CDR1 and CDR2 sequences are SGHRS and YFSETQ. V gave up 0 bases and J gave up 9 bases; unmatched junction bases: 9. The CDR3 contains 17 residues. Authors' processing steps: It was from reference gene primer amplification that nucleated cell counts were estimated. Produced via immunoSEQ multiplex PCR; TCRdb's table is partial and in-frame only. V and J calls and clone size are given by that table; D and trimming were obtained from the DNA. This table holds some 220,000 clones, 75% to 85% found once. The clonotype originates from a man aged 45-65 years with active or convalescent COVID-19. The chain combines TRBV5-1 with TRBJ1-6; 10 positions match TRBD1. Sample: peripheral blood. The CDR3 protein is CASSLAGTGAFRSPLHF. Here the CDR3 DNA reads TGCGCCAGCAGCTTGGCCGGGACAGGGGCGTTCCGTTCACCCCTCCACTTT. The whole variable domain, filled in from reference TRBV5-1 and TRBJ1-6, reads KAGVTQTPRYLIKTRGQQVTLSCSPISGHRSVSWYQQTPGQGLQFLFEYFSETQRNKGNFPGRFSGRQFSNSRSEMNVSTLELGDSALYLCASSLAGTGAFRSPLHFGNGTRLTVT.